This TCR beta chain was obtained from a study of T cells after posttransplantation cyclophosphamide. Regarding the study as a whole: TRB clonality was highly associated with recipient CMV seropositivity and reactivation. Tissue-infiltrating T cells from skin or gut overlapped little with blood T cells.

Method: immunoSEQ multiplex PCR; TCRdb's copy keeps in-frame clones and lacks some. This sample includes tens of thousands of clones with no singletons; its ten biggest clones take up approximately 5.9%. This clone was detected many times. Its target is not known. Peripheral blood was collected from the related graft donor on the marrow donation day. The sequencing input was PBMCs. The source of this sequence is a man younger than 45 in good health and a related stem cell transplant donor.

This chain's CDR3 is CAISESLVVAENYGYTF. CDR3 coding DNA: TGTGCCATCAGTGAGTCATTGGTTGTTGCGGAAAATTATGGCTACACCTTC. The chain recombines TRBV10-3 with TRBJ1-2; no clear D. CDR3 length: 17 residues. Germline V gene sequence: CDR1 ENHRY, CDR2 SYGVKD. V lost 0 bases to trimming and J lost 5 bases, with 19 bases between them.